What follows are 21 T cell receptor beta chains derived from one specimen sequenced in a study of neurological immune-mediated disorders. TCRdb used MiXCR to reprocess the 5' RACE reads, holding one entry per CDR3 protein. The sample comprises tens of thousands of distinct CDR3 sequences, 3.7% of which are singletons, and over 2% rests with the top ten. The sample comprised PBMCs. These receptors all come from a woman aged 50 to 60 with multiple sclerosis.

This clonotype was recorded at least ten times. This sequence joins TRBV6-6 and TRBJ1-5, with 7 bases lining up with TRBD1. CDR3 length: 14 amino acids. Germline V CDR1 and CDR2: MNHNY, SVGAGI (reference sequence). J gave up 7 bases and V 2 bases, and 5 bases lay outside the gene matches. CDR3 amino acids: CASSYGGGEQPQHF. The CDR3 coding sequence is TGTGCCAGCAGTTACGGAGGGGGCGAGCAGCCCCAGCATTTT.

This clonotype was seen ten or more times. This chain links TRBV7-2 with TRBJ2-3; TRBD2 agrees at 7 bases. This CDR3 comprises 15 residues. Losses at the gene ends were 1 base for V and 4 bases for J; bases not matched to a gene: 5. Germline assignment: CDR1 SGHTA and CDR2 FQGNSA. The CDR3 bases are TGTGCCAGCAGCTTAGTTGGGGGAGGGTCAGATACGCAGTATTTT. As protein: CASSLVGGGSDTQYF.

CDR3 loop: CASSLARMQETQYF. CDR3 coding DNA: TGTGCCAGCAGCTTAGCCAGGATGCAAGAGACCCAGTACTTC. The chain is built from TRBV7-8 and TRBJ2-5; D not resolved. The CDR3 sequence is 14 residues long. Germline assignment: CDR1 SGHVS and CDR2 FQNEAQ. The V end lost 0 bases, the J end lost 2 bases, and 7 bases lay between the germline ends.

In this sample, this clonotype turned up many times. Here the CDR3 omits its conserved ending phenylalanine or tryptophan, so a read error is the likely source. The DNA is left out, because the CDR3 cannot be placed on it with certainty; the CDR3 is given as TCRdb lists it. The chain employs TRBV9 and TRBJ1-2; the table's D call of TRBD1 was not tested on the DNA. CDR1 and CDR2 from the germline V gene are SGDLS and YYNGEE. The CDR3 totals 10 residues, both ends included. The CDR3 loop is CASSRPSGTK.

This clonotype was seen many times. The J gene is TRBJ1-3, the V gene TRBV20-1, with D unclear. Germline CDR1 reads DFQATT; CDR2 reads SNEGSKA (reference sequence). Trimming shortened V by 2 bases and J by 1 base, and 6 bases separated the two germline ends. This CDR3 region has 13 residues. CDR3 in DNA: TGCAGTGCTAGATCAGAATCTGGAAACACCATATATTTT. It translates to CSARSESGNTIYF.

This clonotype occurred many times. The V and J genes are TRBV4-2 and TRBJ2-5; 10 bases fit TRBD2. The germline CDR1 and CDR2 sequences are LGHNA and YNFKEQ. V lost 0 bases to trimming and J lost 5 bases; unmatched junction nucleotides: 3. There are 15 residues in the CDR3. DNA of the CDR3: TGTGCCAGCAGCCAAGACCCTAGCGGGAGTGAGACCCAGTACTTC. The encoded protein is CASSQDPSGSETQYF.

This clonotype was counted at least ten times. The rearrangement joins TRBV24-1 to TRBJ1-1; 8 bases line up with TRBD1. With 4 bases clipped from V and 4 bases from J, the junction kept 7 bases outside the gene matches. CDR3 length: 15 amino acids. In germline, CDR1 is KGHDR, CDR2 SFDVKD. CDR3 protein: CATSDPGQGSTEAFF. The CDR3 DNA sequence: TGTGCCACCAGTGACCCCGGACAGGGATCCACTGAAGCTTTCTTT.

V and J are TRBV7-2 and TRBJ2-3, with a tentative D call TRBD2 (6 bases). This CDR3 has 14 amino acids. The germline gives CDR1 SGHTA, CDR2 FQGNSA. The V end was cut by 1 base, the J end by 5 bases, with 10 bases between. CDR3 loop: CASSLGSGGDTQYF. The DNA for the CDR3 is TGTGCCAGCAGCTTAGGTTCCGGGGGAGATACGCAGTATTTT.

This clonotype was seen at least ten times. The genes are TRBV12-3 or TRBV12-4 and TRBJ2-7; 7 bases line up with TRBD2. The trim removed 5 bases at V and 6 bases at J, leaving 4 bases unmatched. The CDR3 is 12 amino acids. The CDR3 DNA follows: TGTGCCAGCAGTAGTCTAGCGGCCGAGCAGTACTTC. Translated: CASSSLAAEQYF.

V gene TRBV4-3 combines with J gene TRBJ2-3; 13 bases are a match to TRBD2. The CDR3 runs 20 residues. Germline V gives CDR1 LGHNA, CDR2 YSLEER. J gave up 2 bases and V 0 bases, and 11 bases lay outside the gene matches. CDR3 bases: TGCGCCAGCAGCCAAGATCTTCGGACTAGCGGGAGAAATTTCACAGATACGCAGTATTTT. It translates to CASSQDLRTSGRNFTDTQYF.

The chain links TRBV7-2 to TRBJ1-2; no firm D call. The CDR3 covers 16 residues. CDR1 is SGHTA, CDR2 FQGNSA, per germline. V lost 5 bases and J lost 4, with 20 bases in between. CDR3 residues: CASSPSGPGSSYGYTF. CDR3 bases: TGTGCCAGCAGCCCTAGTGGTCCAGGTAGTTCCTATGGCTACACCTTC.

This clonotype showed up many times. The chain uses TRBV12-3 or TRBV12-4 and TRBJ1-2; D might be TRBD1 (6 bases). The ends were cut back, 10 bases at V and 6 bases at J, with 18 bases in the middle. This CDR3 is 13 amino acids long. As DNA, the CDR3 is TGTGCCACCCGCGCAGGGGCAGGCGATGGCTACACCTTC. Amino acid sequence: CATRAGAGDGYTF.

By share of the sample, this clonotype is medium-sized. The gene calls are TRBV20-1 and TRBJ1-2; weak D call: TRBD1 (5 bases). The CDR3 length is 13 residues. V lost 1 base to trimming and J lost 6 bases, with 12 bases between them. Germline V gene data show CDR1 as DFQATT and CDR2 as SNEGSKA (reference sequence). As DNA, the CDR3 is TGCAGTGCTAGAGGGATCAGGGTCGATGGCTACACCTTC. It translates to CSARGIRVDGYTF.

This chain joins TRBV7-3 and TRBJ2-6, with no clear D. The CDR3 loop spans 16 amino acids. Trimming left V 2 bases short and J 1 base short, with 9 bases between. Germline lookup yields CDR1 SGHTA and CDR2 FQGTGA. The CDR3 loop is CASSLLSGSGANVLTF. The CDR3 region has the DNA TGTGCCAGCAGCTTACTTTCGGGTTCTGGGGCCAACGTCCTGACTTTC.

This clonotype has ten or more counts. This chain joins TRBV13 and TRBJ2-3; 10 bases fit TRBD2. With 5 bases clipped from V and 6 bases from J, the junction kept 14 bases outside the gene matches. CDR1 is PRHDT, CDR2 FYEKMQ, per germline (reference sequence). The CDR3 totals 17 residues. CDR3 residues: CASSPQPGLAPDDTQYF. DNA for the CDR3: TGTGCCAGCAGCCCCCAACCGGGACTAGCGCCCGACGATACGCAGTATTTT.

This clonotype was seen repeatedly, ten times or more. The CDR3 here is CASSLAENQPQHF. CDR3 nucleotides: TGTGCCAGCAGCTTAGCTGAGAATCAGCCCCAGCATTTT. V usage is TRBV7-9 and J usage is TRBJ1-5; D ambiguous. Trimming removed 0 bases from V and 4 bases from J, with 4 bases in between. CDR3 length: 13 amino acids. Germline V lookup: CDR1 SEHNR, CDR2 FQNEAQ (reference sequence).

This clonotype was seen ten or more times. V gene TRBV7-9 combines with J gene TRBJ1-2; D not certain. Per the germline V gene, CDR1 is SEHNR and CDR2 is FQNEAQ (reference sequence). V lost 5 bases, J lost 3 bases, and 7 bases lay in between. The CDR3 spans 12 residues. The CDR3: CASSAVYYGYTF. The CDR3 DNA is TGTGCCAGCAGCGCCGTCTACTATGGCTACACCTTC.

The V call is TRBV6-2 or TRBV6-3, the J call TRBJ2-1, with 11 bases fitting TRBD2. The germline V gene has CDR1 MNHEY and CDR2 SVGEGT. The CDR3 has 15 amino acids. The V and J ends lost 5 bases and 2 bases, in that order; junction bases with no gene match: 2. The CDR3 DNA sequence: TGTGCCAGCAGTCAGACTAGCGGGACCTACAATGAGCAGTTCTTC. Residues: CASSQTSGTYNEQFF.

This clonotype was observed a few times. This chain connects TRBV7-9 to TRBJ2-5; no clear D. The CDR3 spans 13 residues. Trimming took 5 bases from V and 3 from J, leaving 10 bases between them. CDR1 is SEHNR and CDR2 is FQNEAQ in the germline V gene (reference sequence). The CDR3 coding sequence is TGTGCCAGCAGCATTTACAATAAAGAGACCCAGTACTTC. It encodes CASSIYNKETQYF. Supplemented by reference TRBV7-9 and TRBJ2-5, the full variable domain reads DTGVSQNPRHKITKRGQNVTFRCDPISEHNRLYWYRQTLGQGPEFLTYFQNEAQLEKSRLLSDRFSAERPKGSFSTLEIQRTEQGDSAMYLCASSIYNKETQYFGPGTRLLVL.

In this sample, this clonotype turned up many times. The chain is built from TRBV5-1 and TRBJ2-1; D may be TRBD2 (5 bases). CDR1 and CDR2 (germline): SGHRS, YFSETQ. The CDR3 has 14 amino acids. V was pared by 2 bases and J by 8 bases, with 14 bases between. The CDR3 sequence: CASSLQGSDYEQFF. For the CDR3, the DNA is TGCGCCAGCAGCTTACAAGGGAGTGACTATGAGCAGTTCTTC.

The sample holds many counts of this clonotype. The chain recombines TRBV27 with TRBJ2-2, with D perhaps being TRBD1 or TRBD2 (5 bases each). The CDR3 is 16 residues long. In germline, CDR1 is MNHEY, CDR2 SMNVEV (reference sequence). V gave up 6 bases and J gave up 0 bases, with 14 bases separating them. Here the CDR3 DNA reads TGTGCCAGCAGCGAACCGGGACGAGCGAACACCGGGGAGCTGTTTTTT. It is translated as CASSEPGRANTGELFF.